The present TCR beta chain was sequenced within a study of cytomegalovirus exposure and HLA in healthy donors. With 60 Vbeta and 13 Jbeta primers, the PCR was carried out. The protocol was immunoSEQ multiplex PCR, while the TCRdb copy is restricted to in-frame clones and leaves out a portion. This sample has 55,000 to 80,000 clones, with 60% to 80% found just once. CDR1 is MNHEY and CDR2 is SMNVEV in the germline V gene (reference sequence). The germline V and J ends were trimmed by 5 bases and 5 bases, with 10 bases remaining between them. The CDR3 covers 13 residues. This clonotype originated in a woman aged 35 to 49 in good health and CMV-seropositive. This chain connects TRBV27 to TRBJ2-1; the D gene is possibly TRBD1 (6 bases). The sequencing input was PBMCs. In DNA, the CDR3 is TGTGCCAGCAGTCGGACAGTAAACAATGAGCAGTTCTTC. Amino acids: CASSRTVNNEQFF.